The 7 T cell receptor beta chains given below trace back to one sample, sequenced in a study of CD8 T cells in Susac syndrome (dated by TCRdb to the late 2010s). Libraries were made using the immunoSEQ multiplex PCR assay. RNA was extracted using the RNeasy kit, and about 0.45 to 1 microgram was reverse transcribed with random hexamers. TCRdb redid the processing of the public reads, applying fastp at Q25 and MiXCR, and retained in-frame beta chains. Under each unique CDR3 protein, matching rows form one entry showing the most common genes and DNA. In this sample the table shows about 100,000 distinct CDR3 sequences, around 93% of which occur a single time. The biggest ten clones account for 0.3% to 0.4% of the sample. The sequencing input was CD8+ T cells from PBMCs. The receptors originated from a human donor in good health.

The chain links TRBV2 to TRBJ2-5; no reliable D call. Germline-derived CDR1 and CDR2 are SNHLY and FYNNEI. Deletions cut 3 bases from V and 1 base from J, with 3 bases between. This CDR3 is built from 12 residues. The CDR3 DNA reads as TGTGCCAGCAGTGATCCCCAAGAGACCCAGTACTTC. Protein sequence: CASSDPQETQYF. The full variable domain, with the rest looked up from reference TRBV2 and TRBJ2-5, is EPEVTQTPSHQVTQMGQEVILRCVPISNHLYFYWYRQILGQKVEFLVSFYNNEISEKSEIFDDQFSVERPDGSNFTLKIRSTKLEDSAMYFCASSDPQETQYFGPGTRLLVL.

This clonotype has just one count. The rearrangement links TRBV13 to TRBJ1-5; D possibly corresponds to TRBD1 (5 bases). Germline CDR1 and CDR2: PRHDT and FYEKMQ (reference sequence). This CDR3 spans 16 amino acids. Trimming left V 2 bases short and J 2 bases short, with 13 bases between. The CDR3 coding sequence is TGTGCCAGCAGCTTAAGGGGAGCCGTAGGCAATCAGCCCCAGCATTTT. It yields the protein CASSLRGAVGNQPQHF.

V and J are TRBV3-1 and TRBJ1-1, with a possible D match to TRBD1 (5 bases). The CDR3 loop spans 15 amino acids. The ends were cut back, 0 bases at V and 1 base at J, with 9 bases in the middle. Germline V gives CDR1 LGHDT, CDR2 YNNKEL (reference sequence). CDR3 nucleotide sequence: TGTGCCAGCAGCCAAGACGGGACGTGGAACACTGAAGCTTTCTTT. Translation: CASSQDGTWNTEAFF.

The V gene is TRBV28, the J gene TRBJ2-5; 8 bases fit TRBD1. This CDR3 has 14 residues. Germline CDR1 reads MDHEN; CDR2 reads SYDVKM. V shed 8 bases, J shed 4 bases, and the junction held 9 bases outside the gene matches. CDR3 sequence reads: CASDDRGSVETQYF. The CDR3 DNA follows: TGTGCCAGCGACGACAGGGGATCGGTAGAGACCCAGTACTTC.

This chain joins TRBV5-6 and TRBJ2-1; D is possibly TRBD2 (6 bases). This CDR3 region has 14 residues. The V end was cut by 3 bases, the J end by 4 bases, with 11 bases between. Germline assignment: CDR1 SGHDT and CDR2 YYEEEE. The CDR3 DNA sequence: TGTGCCAGCAGCTGGGGGACTGGTTACAATGAGCAGTTCTTC. This gives the protein CASSWGTGYNEQFF.

The J gene is TRBJ2-2, the V gene TRBV6-1, with TRBD2 identical over 11 bases. The trim removed 4 bases at V and 1 base at J, leaving 2 bases unmatched. This CDR3 contains 16 residues. In germline, CDR1 is MNHNS, CDR2 SASEGT. CDR3 bases: TGTGCCAGCAGTGGACTAGCGGGGCGGAACACCGGGGAGCTGTTTTTT. It yields the protein CASSGLAGRNTGELFF.

J is TRBJ1-2 and V is TRBV5-6; the D gene is possibly TRBD1 (6 bases). CDR1 and CDR2 (germline): SGHDT, YYEEEE. Trimming took 0 bases from V and 5 from J, leaving 11 bases between them. CDR3 length: 14 residues. The CDR3 DNA follows: TGTGCCAGCAGCTTGGGACAGGCAGGGTATGGCTACACCTTC. Translating it yields CASSLGQAGYGYTF. Combining the CDR3 with reference TRBV5-6 and TRBJ1-2 gives the whole variable domain DAGVTQSPTHLIKTRGQQVTLRCSPKSGHDTVSWYQQALGQGPQFIFQYYEEEERQRGNFPDRFSGHQFPNYSSELNVNALLLGDSALYLCASSLGQAGYGYTFGSGTRLTVV.